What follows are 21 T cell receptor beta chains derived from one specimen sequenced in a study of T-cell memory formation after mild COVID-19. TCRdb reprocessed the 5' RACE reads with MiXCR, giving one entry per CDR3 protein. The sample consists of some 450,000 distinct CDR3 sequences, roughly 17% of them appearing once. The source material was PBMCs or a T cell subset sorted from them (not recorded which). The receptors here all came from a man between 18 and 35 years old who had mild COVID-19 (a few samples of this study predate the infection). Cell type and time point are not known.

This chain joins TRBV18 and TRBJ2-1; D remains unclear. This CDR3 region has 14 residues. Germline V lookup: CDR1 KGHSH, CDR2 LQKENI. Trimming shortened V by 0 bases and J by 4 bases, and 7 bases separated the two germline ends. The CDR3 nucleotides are TGTGCCAGCTCACCACCTCTTAAGTACAATGAGCAGTTCTTC. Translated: CASSPPLKYNEQFF.

The CDR3 reads CASRKQGHQRGQPQHF. Written as DNA, the CDR3 is TGTGCCAGCAGGAAACAGGGTCACCAACGAGGTCAGCCCCAGCATTTT. V is TRBV6-2 or TRBV6-3 and J is TRBJ1-5, with D perhaps TRBD1 (6 bases). This CDR3 has 16 residues. Trimming left V 6 bases short and J 6 bases short, with 21 bases between. Per germline, CDR1 MNHEY and CDR2 SVGEGT.

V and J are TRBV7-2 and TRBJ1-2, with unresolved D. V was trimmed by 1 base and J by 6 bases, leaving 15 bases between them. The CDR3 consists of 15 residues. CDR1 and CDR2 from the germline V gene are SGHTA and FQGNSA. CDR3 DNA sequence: TGTGCCAGCAGCTTAGTCGGGTGGCTCTCGAATGGCTACACCTTC. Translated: CASSLVGWLSNGYTF. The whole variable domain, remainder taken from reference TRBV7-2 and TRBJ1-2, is GAGVSQSPSNKVTEKGKDVELRCDPISGHTALYWYRQSLGQGLEFLIYFQGNSAPDKSGLPSDRFSAERTGGSVSTLTIQRTQQEDSAVYLCASSLVGWLSNGYTFGSGTRLTVV.

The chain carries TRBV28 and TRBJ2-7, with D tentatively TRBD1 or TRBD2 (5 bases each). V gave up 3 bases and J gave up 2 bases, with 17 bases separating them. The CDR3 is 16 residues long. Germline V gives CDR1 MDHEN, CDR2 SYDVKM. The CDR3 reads CASSLARGSGTYEQYF. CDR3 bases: TGTGCCAGCAGTTTGGCCCGGGGCAGTGGAACCTACGAGCAGTACTTC.

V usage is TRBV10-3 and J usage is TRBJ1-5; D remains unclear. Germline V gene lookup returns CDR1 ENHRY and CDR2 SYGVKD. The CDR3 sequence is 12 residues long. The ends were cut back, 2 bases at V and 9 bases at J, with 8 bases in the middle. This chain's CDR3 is CAISEKASPQHF. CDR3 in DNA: TGTGCCATCAGTGAGAAGGCGTCGCCCCAGCATTTT.

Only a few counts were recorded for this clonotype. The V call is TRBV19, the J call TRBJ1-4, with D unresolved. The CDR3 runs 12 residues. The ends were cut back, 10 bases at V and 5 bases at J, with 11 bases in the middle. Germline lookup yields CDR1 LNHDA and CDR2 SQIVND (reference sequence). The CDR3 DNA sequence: TGTGCCACCGCCCAGCCGAATGAAAAACTGTTTTTT. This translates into CATAQPNEKLFF.

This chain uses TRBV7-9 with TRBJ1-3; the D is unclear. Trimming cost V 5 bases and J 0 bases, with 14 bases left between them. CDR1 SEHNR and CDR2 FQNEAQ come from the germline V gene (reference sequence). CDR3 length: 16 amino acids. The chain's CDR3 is CASSPSVRGSGNTIYF. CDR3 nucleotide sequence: TGTGCCAGCAGCCCCTCTGTTCGCGGCTCTGGAAACACCATATATTTT.

CDR3 residues: CASSQEPSGGETQYF. CDR3 coding DNA: TGCGCCAGCAGCCAAGAGCCTAGCGGGGGAGAGACCCAGTACTTC. The V and J genes are TRBV4-3 and TRBJ2-5, with 10 nucleotides matching TRBD2. The CDR3 runs to 15 residues. Germline V CDR1 and CDR2: LGHNA, YSLEER. V dropped 0 bases and J dropped 4; count of bases not matched to a gene: 2.

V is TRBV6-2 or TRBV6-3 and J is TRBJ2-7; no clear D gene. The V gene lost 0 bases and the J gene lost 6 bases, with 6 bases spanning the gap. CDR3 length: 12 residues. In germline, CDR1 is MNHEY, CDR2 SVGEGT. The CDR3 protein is CASSYSIREQYF. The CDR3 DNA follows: TGTGCCAGCAGTTACTCAATCCGCGAGCAGTACTTC.

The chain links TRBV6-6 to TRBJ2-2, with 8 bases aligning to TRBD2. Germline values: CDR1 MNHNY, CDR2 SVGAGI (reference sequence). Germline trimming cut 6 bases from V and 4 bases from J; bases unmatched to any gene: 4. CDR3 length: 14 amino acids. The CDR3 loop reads CASRARGGTGELFF. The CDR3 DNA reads TGTGCCAGCAGAGCCCGGGGGGGCACCGGGGAGCTGTTTTTT.

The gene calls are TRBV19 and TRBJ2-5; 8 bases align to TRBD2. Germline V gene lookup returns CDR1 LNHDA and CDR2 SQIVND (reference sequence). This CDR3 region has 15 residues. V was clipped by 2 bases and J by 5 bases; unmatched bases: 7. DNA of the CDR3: TGTGCCAGTAGTATATTCGGGGGGGCCGGGGAGACCCAGTACTTC. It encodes CASSIFGGAGETQYF.

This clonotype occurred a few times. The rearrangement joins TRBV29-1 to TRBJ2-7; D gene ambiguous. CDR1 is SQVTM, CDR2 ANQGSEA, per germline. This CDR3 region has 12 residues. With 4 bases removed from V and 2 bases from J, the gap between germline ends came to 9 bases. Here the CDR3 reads CSVGTDPYEQYF. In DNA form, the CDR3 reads TGCAGCGTTGGAACAGACCCCTACGAGCAGTACTTC.

The CDR3, as DNA: TGTGCCAGCAGCTTGGGGCAGGGAAGCTCCTACGAGCAGTACGTC. It yields the protein CASSLGQGSSYEQYV. V gene TRBV5-4 combines with J gene TRBJ2-7; possible D gene TRBD1, 5 bases. Germline loops: CDR1 SGHNT, CDR2 YYREEE (reference sequence). The CDR3 has 15 residues. V was trimmed by 0 bases and J by 0 bases, leaving 10 bases between them.

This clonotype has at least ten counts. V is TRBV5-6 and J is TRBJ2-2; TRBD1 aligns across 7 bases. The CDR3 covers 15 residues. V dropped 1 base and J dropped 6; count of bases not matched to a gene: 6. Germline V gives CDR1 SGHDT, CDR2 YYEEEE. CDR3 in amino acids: CASSLPRGIPGELFF. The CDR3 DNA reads TGTGCCAGCAGCTTGCCCAGGGGGATCCCCGGGGAGCTGTTTTTT.

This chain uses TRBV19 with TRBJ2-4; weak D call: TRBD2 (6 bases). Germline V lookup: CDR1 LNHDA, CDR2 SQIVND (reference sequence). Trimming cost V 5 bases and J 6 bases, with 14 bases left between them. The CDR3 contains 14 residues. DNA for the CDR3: TGTGCCAGTAGTTGGCCTAGCGCGGTAAACATTCAGTACTTC. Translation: CASSWPSAVNIQYF.

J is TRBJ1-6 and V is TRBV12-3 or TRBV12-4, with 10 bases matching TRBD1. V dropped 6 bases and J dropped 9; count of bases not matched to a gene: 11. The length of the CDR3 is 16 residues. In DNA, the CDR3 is TGTGCCAGCAGCTTTGGGGCGACAGGGGGCGGTTCACCCCTCCACTTT. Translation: CASSFGATGGGSPLHF.

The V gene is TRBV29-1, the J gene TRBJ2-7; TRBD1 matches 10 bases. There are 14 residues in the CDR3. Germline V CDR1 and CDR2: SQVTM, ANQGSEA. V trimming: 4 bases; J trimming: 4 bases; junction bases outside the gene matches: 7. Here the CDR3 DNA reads TGCAGCGTTGTAGTGGGGACAGGGGATTACGAGCAGTACGTC. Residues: CSVVVGTGDYEQYV.

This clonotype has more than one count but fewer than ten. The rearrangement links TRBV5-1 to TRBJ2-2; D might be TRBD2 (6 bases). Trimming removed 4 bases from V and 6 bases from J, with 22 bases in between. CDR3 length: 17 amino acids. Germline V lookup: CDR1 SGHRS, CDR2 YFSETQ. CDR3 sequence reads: CASSPPNVGTGAGELFF. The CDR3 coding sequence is TGCGCCAGCAGCCCGCCCAATGTGGGAACGGGAGCCGGGGAGCTGTTTTTT.

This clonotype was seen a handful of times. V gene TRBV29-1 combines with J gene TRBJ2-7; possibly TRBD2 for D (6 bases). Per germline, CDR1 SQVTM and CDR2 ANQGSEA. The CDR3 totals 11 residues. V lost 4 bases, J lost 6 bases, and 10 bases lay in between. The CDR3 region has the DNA TGCAGCGTTGTTCTGGGGGGCGAGCAGTACGTC. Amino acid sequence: CSVVLGGEQYV.

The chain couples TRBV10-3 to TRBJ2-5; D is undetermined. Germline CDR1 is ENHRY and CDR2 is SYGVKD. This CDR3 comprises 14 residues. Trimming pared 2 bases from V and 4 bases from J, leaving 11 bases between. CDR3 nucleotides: TGTGCCATCAGTGAGACGGACGGTATAGAGACCCAGTACTTC. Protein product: CAISETDGIETQYF.

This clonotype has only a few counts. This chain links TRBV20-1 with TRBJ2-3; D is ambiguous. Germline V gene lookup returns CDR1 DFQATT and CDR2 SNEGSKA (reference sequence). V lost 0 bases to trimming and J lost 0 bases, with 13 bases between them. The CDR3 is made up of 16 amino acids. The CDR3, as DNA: TGCAGTGCTAGAGATCCCAAGTCCGGGAGCACAGATACGCAGTATTTT. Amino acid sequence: CSARDPKSGSTDTQYF.